The 15 T cell receptor beta chains listed next were all sequenced from one sample in a study of shared clonotypes between healthy human individuals. CD8 cells classed as naive were CD45RO-negative and positively selected for CCR7, excluding terminally differentiated effector memory CD45RA+ cells. Some clones are missing from TCRdb's copy, which holds only in-frame ones; the method was immunoSEQ multiplex PCR. The data show roughly 2.1 million clones, with about 92% seen just once and 1.7% held by the top ten. The sequencing sample was made of naive CD8+ T cells from PBMCs. Receptors were obtained from a man aged 18 to 30 in good health. Some clones in this sample may be carry-over from other donors' samples.

A note on this clone: Within the sample, other DNA sequences also encode this same CDR3. The chain links TRBV25-1 to TRBJ2-1; D is unclear. Per germline, CDR1 MGHDK and CDR2 SYGVNS. Trimming removed 4 bases from V and 7 bases from J, with 5 bases in between. The CDR3 covers 11 residues. The CDR3 DNA reads as TGTGCCAGCAGTGGAGGAAATGAGCAGTTCTTC. This translates into CASSGGNEQFF.

V is TRBV2 and J is TRBJ2-7; D is ambiguous. From germline, CDR1 is SNHLY and CDR2 FYNNEI. The length of the CDR3 is 12 residues. V was trimmed by 3 bases and J by 2 bases, leaving 5 bases between them. The CDR3 DNA reads TGTGCCAGCAGTGACTACCCCTACGAGCAGTACTTC. This translates into CASSDYPYEQYF.

This rearrangement joins TRBV28 to TRBJ2-7, with 11 bases aligning to TRBD2. Per germline, CDR1 MDHEN and CDR2 SYDVKM. The V and J ends lost 5 bases and 7 bases, in that order; junction bases with no gene match: 10. The length of the CDR3 is 15 residues. The CDR3 nucleotides read TGTGCCAGCAGTCCCCAGTTAGCGGGAGGGGGGGAGCAGTACTTC. This gives the protein CASSPQLAGGGEQYF.

The rearrangement uses TRBV15 and TRBJ2-5, with D perhaps matching TRBD2 (5 bases). This CDR3 contains 16 residues. V lost 0 bases, J lost 5 bases, and 16 bases lay in between. Germline V CDR1 and CDR2: LNHNV, YYDKDF (reference sequence). This CDR3 reads CATSRDPRREGETQYF. CDR3 coding DNA: TGTGCCACCAGCAGAGATCCTCGCCGGGAAGGGGAGACCCAGTACTTC.

V usage is TRBV5-6 and J usage is TRBJ2-7; D possibly corresponds to TRBD2 (5 bases). The CDR3 has 16 amino acids. V lost 2 bases to trimming and J lost 2 bases, with 17 bases between them. Germline V gives CDR1 SGHDT, CDR2 YYEEEE. CDR3 loop: CASSFWESGGTYEQYF. The CDR3 region has the DNA TGTGCCAGCAGCTTTTGGGAGAGCGGAGGCACCTACGAGCAGTACTTC.

The rearrangement links TRBV7-2 to TRBJ2-7; 10 bases match TRBD1. Trimming removed 7 bases from V and 2 bases from J; junction bases left unmatched: 8. Germline CDR1 SGHTA, CDR2 FQGNSA. The CDR3 is 15 residues long. The CDR3 spells CASNQRDRGPYEQYF. Written as DNA, the CDR3 is TGTGCCAGCAACCAGAGGGACAGGGGACCCTACGAGCAGTACTTC.

About this clone itself: Other DNA sequences in the same sample also yield this CDR3. This sequence joins TRBV20-1 and TRBJ2-7; D remains unclear. The V gene's germline CDR1 is DFQATT and CDR2 SNEGSKA (reference sequence). The CDR3 sequence is 11 residues long. The V and J ends lost 3 bases and 4 bases respectively, with 7 bases between them. The CDR3 loop is CSARSSYEQYF. CDR3 bases: TGCAGTGCTAGGTCCTCGTACGAGCAGTACTTC.

J is TRBJ1-2 and V is TRBV7-9; perhaps TRBD1 as D (6 bases). This CDR3 region has 13 residues. V shed 2 bases and J shed 7 bases, with 11 bases lying between them. Germline CDR1 SEHNR, CDR2 FQNEAQ (reference sequence). The CDR3 region has the DNA TGTGCCAGCAGCTTAAGCCAGGGGATTGGCTACACCTTC. It translates to CASSLSQGIGYTF.

This clone was picked up one time. V and J are TRBV27 and TRBJ2-5; TRBD1 matches 8 bases. With V trimmed by 5 bases and J by 3 bases, 14 bases remained unmatched. Germline V lookup: CDR1 MNHEY, CDR2 SMNVEV (reference sequence). CDR3 size: 17 residues. This CDR3 reads CASSGLPGQVTKETQYF. In nucleotides, the CDR3 is TGTGCCAGCAGTGGCTTACCGGGACAGGTTACGAAAGAGACCCAGTACTTC.

The rearrangement uses TRBV27 and TRBJ2-1, with 10 bases lining up with TRBD2. V lost 9 bases and J lost 7; bases outside the gene matches: 6. Germline values: CDR1 MNHEY, CDR2 SMNVEV (reference sequence). The CDR3 is made up of 13 amino acids. The CDR3 loop is CASSGRRLNEQFF. The CDR3 nucleotides are TGTGCCAGTAGCGGGAGGCGATTAAATGAGCAGTTCTTC.

In this sample, this clone turned up once. V usage is TRBV29-1 and J usage is TRBJ2-4, with D possibly called TRBD1 or TRBD2 (5 bases each). This CDR3 spans 19 amino acids. The ends were cut back, 6 bases at V and 3 bases at J, with 30 bases in the middle. The germline V gene has CDR1 SQVTM and CDR2 ANQGSEA. Written as DNA, the CDR3 is TGCAGCGTCGTTAAGCAAACGACAGTTTCGGGGTCGGGCAAAAACATTCAGTACTTC. Its protein product is CSVVKQTTVSGSGKNIQYF.

This chain joins TRBV28 and TRBJ2-7; D is unresolved. Germline CDR1 reads MDHEN; CDR2 reads SYDVKM. The CDR3 length is 15 residues. V lost 3 bases and J lost 2, with 14 bases in between. This CDR3 is CASSLKATMAYEQYF. The CDR3 DNA reads TGTGCCAGCAGTTTGAAGGCCACAATGGCCTACGAGCAGTACTTC. Using reference TRBV28 and TRBJ2-7 for the parts outside the CDR3, the full variable domain is DVKVTQSSRYLVKRTGEKVFLECVQDMDHENMFWYRQDPGLGLRLIYFSYDVKMKEKGDIPEGYSVSREKKERFSLILESASTNQTSMYLCASSLKATMAYEQYFGPGTRLTVT.

The J gene is TRBJ2-7, the V gene TRBV11-2; D is unclear. Deletions cut 5 bases from V and 3 bases from J, with 5 bases between. This CDR3 has 11 residues. The germline V gene has CDR1 SGHAT and CDR2 FQNNGV. The CDR3 protein is CASSAVYEQYF. The CDR3 nucleotides read TGTGCCAGCAGCGCAGTCTACGAGCAGTACTTC.

A note on this clone: Different DNA sequences within this sample yield the same CDR3. This rearrangement joins TRBV4-1 to TRBJ2-2; TRBD2 might be the D (6 bases). This CDR3 region has 15 residues. Trimming took 0 bases from V and 6 from J, leaving 11 bases between them. Germline V gene lookup returns CDR1 MGHRA and CDR2 YSYEKL. CDR3 amino acids: CASSQEEGRAGELFF. The CDR3 nucleotides read TGCGCCAGCAGCCAAGAGGAGGGGCGGGCCGGGGAGCTGTTTTTT.

This clone was seen a single time. The chain is built from TRBV28 and TRBJ1-1; TRBD1 might be the D (5 bases). This CDR3 contains 11 residues. In germline, CDR1 is MDHEN, CDR2 SYDVKM. V shed 3 bases and J shed 11 bases, with 10 bases lying between them. The CDR3 nucleotides are TGTGCCAGCAGTTTGGTGGGGCGGGCTTTCTTT. Its protein product is CASSLVGRAFF. The whole variable domain, remainder taken from reference TRBV28 and TRBJ1-1, is DVKVTQSSRYLVKRTGEKVFLECVQDMDHENMFWYRQDPGLGLRLIYFSYDVKMKEKGDIPEGYSVSREKKERFSLILESASTNQTSMYLCASSLVGRAFFGQGTRLTVV.